Listed here are 29 T cell receptor beta chains from one sample, sequenced in a study of T cell responses to AZD1222 COVID-19 vaccine (dated by TCRdb to the early 2020s). The intended sense of this specimen's time point label: baseline before first vaccination. Libraries came from the immunoSEQ multiplex PCR assay. The immuneACCESS repertoire file appears here via TCRdb, limited to in-frame rearrangements. These files lack a portion of the clones; in checked studies, under half of the deficit traces to unresolved V genes, and the cause of the others is not known. The sample profile shows approximately 130,000 clones; roughly 93% of them were found once. The ten most abundant clones make up about 0.86% of the sample. The source material was peripheral blood, sampled on day 0 of AZD1222 vaccination. These receptors came from an adult in good health.

The chain uses TRBV4-1 and TRBJ1-5, with TRBD1 matching 7 bases. The CDR3 is made up of 14 amino acids. Germline-derived CDR1 and CDR2 are MGHRA and YSYEKL. Losses at the gene ends were 3 bases for V and 5 bases for J; bases not matched to a gene: 4. The DNA for the CDR3 is TGCGCCAGCAGCCACACTACAGGGGATCAGCCCCAGCATTTT. Translating it yields CASSHTTGDQPQHF.

The chain combines TRBV2 with TRBJ2-1, with a possible D match to TRBD1 (5 bases). V lost 1 base, J lost 4 bases, and 11 bases lay in between. CDR1 and CDR2 from the germline V gene are SNHLY and FYNNEI. This CDR3 spans 15 amino acids. The CDR3 region is CASSEDAGFYNEQFF. CDR3 DNA sequence: TGTGCCAGCAGTGAAGACGCAGGGTTTTACAATGAGCAGTTCTTC.

V is TRBV19 and J is TRBJ2-7; TRBD1 might be the D (6 bases). Germline V gives CDR1 LNHDA, CDR2 SQIVND (reference sequence). Trimming pared 4 bases from V and 5 bases from J, leaving 12 bases between. The CDR3 totals 13 residues. This CDR3 reads CASSTGDGDEQYF. CDR3 DNA sequence: TGTGCCAGTAGTACAGGGGACGGAGACGAGCAGTACTTC.

The chain combines TRBV5-1 with TRBJ2-2; TRBD1 matches at 8 bases. CDR3 length: 16 amino acids. From germline, CDR1 is SGHRS and CDR2 YFSETQ. With V trimmed by 4 bases and J by 3 bases, 8 bases remained unmatched. In nucleotides, the CDR3 is TGCGCCAGCAGCCTTCTCCAGGGGGCCGACACCGGGGAGCTGTTTTTT. Its translation is CASSLLQGADTGELFF. The entire variable domain, with the rest obtained from reference TRBV5-1 and TRBJ2-2, is as follows: KAGVTQTPRYLIKTRGQQVTLSCSPISGHRSVSWYQQTPGQGLQFLFEYFSETQRNKGNFPGRFSGRQFSNSRSEMNVSTLELGDSALYLCASSLLQGADTGELFFGEGSRLTVL.

CDR3 residues: CASSVRSKRGTDTQYF. The CDR3 coding sequence is TGTGCCAGCAGCGTTAGAAGTAAACGGGGAACAGATACGCAGTATTTT. The chain is built from TRBV9 and TRBJ2-3; possibly TRBD2 for D (5 bases). Trimming took off 2 bases at V and 3 bases at J, with 16 bases between the two ends. CDR3 size: 16 residues. In germline, CDR1 is SGDLS, CDR2 YYNGEE.

DNA for the CDR3: TGTGCCAGCAGCTTAGGCTTCTTCGGGGGGACAGATACGCAGTATTTT. Amino acid sequence: CASSLGFFGGTDTQYF. The chain has TRBV7-2 and TRBJ2-3, with 7 bases that match TRBD2. The CDR3 length is 16 residues. Germline CDR1 SGHTA, CDR2 FQGNSA. The ends lost 1 base at V and 3 bases at J; junction bases unmatched: 7.

The chain has TRBV20-1 and TRBJ1-5, with 7 nucleotides matching TRBD1. The V and J ends lost 6 bases and 4 bases, in that order; junction bases with no gene match: 9. The CDR3 consists of 14 residues. Germline-derived CDR1 and CDR2 are DFQATT and SNEGSKA (reference sequence). CDR3 loop: CSASGQVGNQPQHF. Here the CDR3 DNA reads TGCAGTGCCAGTGGACAGGTTGGAAATCAGCCCCAGCATTTT.

CDR3 protein: CASSSTGGTNEKLFF. Written as DNA, the CDR3 is TGCGCCAGCAGCTCCACAGGGGGAACTAATGAAAAACTGTTTTTT. The chain links TRBV5-1 to TRBJ1-4; 8 bases are a match to TRBD1. J lost 1 base, V lost 3 bases, and 2 bases had no gene match. CDR1 and CDR2 from the germline V gene are SGHRS and YFSETQ. CDR3 length: 15 residues.

This chain uses TRBV6-5 with TRBJ1-3; TRBD1 aligns across 8 bases. The V gene's germline CDR1 is MNHEY and CDR2 SVGAGI. This CDR3 has 15 amino acids. V dropped 7 bases and J dropped 0; count of bases not matched to a gene: 5. The CDR3 is CASITGGPSGNTIYF. DNA of the CDR3: TGTGCCAGCATAACAGGGGGACCCTCTGGAAACACCATATATTTT.

The chain combines TRBV27 with TRBJ1-2; D is unclear. Trimming stripped 6 bases from V and 8 bases from J, with 13 bases between. The CDR3 runs 12 residues. CDR1 and CDR2 (germline): MNHEY, SMNVEV (reference sequence). Here the CDR3 DNA reads TGTGCCAGCAGCTCGGACGGCCTGGGCTACACCTTC. This codes for CASSSDGLGYTF.

The V and J genes are TRBV15 and TRBJ2-1, with D maybe TRBD2 (5 bases). Trimming removed 7 bases at V and 8 bases at J, with 21 bases between. Looked up from germline, CDR1 is LNHNV and CDR2 is YYDKDF (reference sequence). The CDR3 is 15 amino acids. CDR3 DNA sequence: TGTGCCACCACCACGAGGGCTGGTGGGGTGGATGAGCAGTTCTTC. Residues: CATTTRAGGVDEQFF.

The chain is built from TRBV20-1 and TRBJ2-5, with TRBD1 matching over 10 bases. Losses at the gene ends were 3 bases for V and 4 bases for J; bases not matched to a gene: 11. Germline loops: CDR1 DFQATT, CDR2 SNEGSKA (reference sequence). The CDR3 has 16 amino acids. The CDR3 spells CSASSDPTGGGETQYF. The CDR3 coding sequence is TGCAGTGCTAGTTCAGACCCGACAGGGGGCGGAGAGACCCAGTACTTC.

This clone was observed a few times. This chain joins TRBV19 and TRBJ1-1, with 7 bases lining up with TRBD1. V shed 4 bases and J 4 bases; nucleotides not matched to a gene: 0. The CDR3 sequence is 12 residues long. Germline V lookup: CDR1 LNHDA, CDR2 SQIVND (reference sequence). DNA for the CDR3: TGTGCCAGTAGTAGACAGGGCACTGAAGCTTTCTTT. Translating it yields CASSRQGTEAFF.

The V call is TRBV19, the J call TRBJ1-5; D gene ambiguous. The CDR3 extends over 13 amino acids. Germline V gene lookup returns CDR1 LNHDA and CDR2 SQIVND (reference sequence). V lost 4 bases and J 0 bases, leaving 4 bases between the germline ends. CDR3 nucleotides: TGTGCCAGTAGTAGGTTTAGCAATCAGCCCCAGCATTTT. This encodes CASSRFSNQPQHF.

V usage is TRBV7-6 and J usage is TRBJ1-2, with 10 positions matching TRBD1. The CDR3 is 15 residues long. Trimming took 4 bases from V and 4 from J; bases not matched to a gene: 6. CDR1 and CDR2 from the germline V gene are SGHVS and FNYEAQ. The CDR3 spells CASSSTGGPSYGYTF. The DNA of the CDR3 is TGTGCCAGCAGCTCGACAGGGGGCCCTTCCTATGGCTACACCTTC.

The CDR3 coding sequence is TGTGCCAGCAGCCAGGGGCGTCGGGGTCAGCCCCAGCATTTT. Protein sequence: CASSQGRRGQPQHF. This chain uses TRBV3-1 (or the pseudogene TRBV3-2) with TRBJ1-5; perhaps TRBD1 as D (5 bases). V shed 3 bases and J shed 6 bases, with 12 bases lying between them. The CDR3 is 14 residues long. Germline V gene lookup returns CDR1 LGHDT and CDR2 YNNKEL (reference sequence).

The rearrangement links TRBV12-5 to TRBJ1-3, with D perhaps TRBD1 (5 bases). Germline CDR1 and CDR2: LGHNT and FRNRAP. CDR3 length: 16 residues. Trimming shortened V by 7 bases and J by 0 bases, and 16 bases separated the two germline ends. The DNA of the CDR3 is TGTGCTAGTGTCCTTGGGACTACACCCTCTGGAAACACCATATATTTT. Translation gives CASVLGTTPSGNTIYF.

This clone was recorded only once. The CDR3 sequence is CASSRTGPYEQYF. The CDR3 region has the DNA TGTGCCAGCAGCCGGACAGGTCCCTACGAGCAGTACTTC. The chain employs TRBV14 and TRBJ2-7, with 7 positions matching TRBD1. Germline values: CDR1 SGHDN, CDR2 FVKESK. Unmatched junction bases numbered 2, after V lost 4 bases and J lost 2 bases. The CDR3 sequence is 13 residues long. Full variable domain (missing parts from reference TRBV14 and TRBJ2-7): EAGVTQFPSHSVIEKGQTVTLRCDPISGHDNLYWYRRVMGKEIKFLLHFVKESKQDESGMPNNRFLAERTGGTYSTLKVQPAELEDSGVYFCASSRTGPYEQYFGPGTRLTVT.

The V and J genes are TRBV9 and TRBJ1-3; perhaps TRBD1 as D (6 bases). Germline values: CDR1 SGDLS, CDR2 YYNGEE. This CDR3 spans 15 amino acids. V dropped 4 bases and J dropped 4 bases, with 15 bases sitting between them. The CDR3 sequence is CASSPQGHQGNTIYF. CDR3 DNA: TGTGCCAGCAGCCCCCAGGGACATCAAGGAAACACCATATATTTT.

The chain links TRBV19 to TRBJ1-2; D gene unclear. Looked up from germline, CDR1 is LNHDA and CDR2 is SQIVND (reference sequence). V was shortened by 3 bases and J by 8 bases, with 19 bases between the two germline ends. The CDR3 covers 15 residues. In DNA form, the CDR3 reads TGTGCCAGTAGTATCGGGATGGTCCTCAATGGGGGCTACACCTTC. This translates into CASSIGMVLNGGYTF.

The J gene is TRBJ2-1, the V gene TRBV19, with TRBD1 matching 8 bases. J gave up 1 base and V 8 bases, and 7 bases lay outside the gene matches. CDR1 and CDR2 from the germline V gene are LNHDA and SQIVND (reference sequence). This CDR3 is built from 15 residues. The CDR3 reads CASSQGANSYNEQFF. The CDR3 DNA reads as TGTGCCAGTTCGCAGGGGGCGAATTCCTACAATGAGCAGTTCTTC.

The V call is TRBV5-4, the J call TRBJ2-3; D unclear. Per the germline V gene, CDR1 is SGHNT and CDR2 is YYREEE (reference sequence). Between the trimmed V and J ends, which lost 5 bases and 2 bases, there was a span of 12 bases. The CDR3 runs 14 residues. CDR3 nucleotides: TGTGCCAGCAGTCCTGACTCATACACAGATACGCAGTATTTT. This translates into CASSPDSYTDTQYF.

The J gene is TRBJ2-2, the V gene TRBV9; D is unclear. This CDR3 has 13 residues. With 0 bases removed from V and 8 bases from J, the gap between germline ends came to 8 bases. Germline-derived CDR1 and CDR2 are SGDLS and YYNGEE. The DNA of the CDR3 is TGTGCCAGCAGCGTAGGAGGCTCTGGGGAGCTGTTTTTT. It codes for CASSVGGSGELFF.

The chain is built from TRBV7-9 and TRBJ1-5, with D unresolved. Trimming took off 5 bases at V and 6 bases at J, with 8 bases between the two ends. Germline V gene sequence: CDR1 SEHNR, CDR2 FQNEAQ (reference sequence). This CDR3 is 12 amino acids long. The CDR3 reads CASSPGSQPQHF. The CDR3 bases are TGTGCCAGCAGCCCGGGAAGTCAGCCCCAGCATTTT.

This clone was observed once. The chain couples TRBV7-3 to TRBJ2-7; D call uncertain. Deletions cut 5 bases from V and 2 bases from J, with 13 bases between. The CDR3 has 14 amino acids. Germline V gene lookup returns CDR1 SGHTA and CDR2 FQGTGA. In nucleotides, the CDR3 is TGTGCCAGCAGCCCGAGAACTCGGCCCTACGAGCAGTACTTC. Translation: CASSPRTRPYEQYF.

The chain carries TRBV4-1 and TRBJ1-2; a weak D match, TRBD1 (6 bases). Germline CDR1 reads MGHRA; CDR2 reads YSYEKL. The CDR3 spans 15 residues. V gave up 6 bases and J gave up 1 base, with 15 bases separating them. The CDR3: CASSRTDQDNYGYTF. The CDR3 coding sequence is TGCGCCAGCAGTCGGACAGACCAAGATAACTATGGCTACACCTTC.

The chain couples TRBV10-3 to TRBJ1-2, with 7 positions matching TRBD1. CDR1 and CDR2 (germline): ENHRY, SYGVKD. The CDR3 totals 13 residues. Losses at the gene ends were 6 bases for V and 2 bases for J; bases not matched to a gene: 3. The CDR3: CAIREGQNYGYTF. The CDR3 nucleotides read TGTGCCATCAGGGAGGGACAGAACTATGGCTACACCTTC.

The gene calls are TRBV5-4 and TRBJ1-1; 11 bases match TRBD1. This CDR3 contains 15 residues. Germline CDR1 is SGHNT and CDR2 is YYREEE (reference sequence). V shed 4 bases and J 5 bases; nucleotides not matched to a gene: 7. CDR3 residues: CASSPRTGGGTEAFF. For the CDR3, the DNA is TGTGCCAGCAGCCCCAGGACAGGGGGCGGAACTGAAGCTTTCTTT.

V gene TRBV5-1 combines with J gene TRBJ1-1; 7 bases match TRBD1. Germline V gene lookup returns CDR1 SGHRS and CDR2 YFSETQ. The trim removed 4 bases at V and 3 bases at J, leaving 12 bases unmatched. The CDR3 totals 16 residues. Here the CDR3 reads CASSIDRVRDDTEAFF. The CDR3 DNA sequence: TGCGCCAGCAGCATAGACAGGGTGAGGGATGACACTGAAGCTTTCTTT. The full variable domain, with the rest looked up from reference TRBV5-1 and TRBJ1-1, is KAGVTQTPRYLIKTRGQQVTLSCSPISGHRSVSWYQQTPGQGLQFLFEYFSETQRNKGNFPGRFSGRQFSNSRSEMNVSTLELGDSALYLCASSIDRVRDDTEAFFGQGTRLTVV.